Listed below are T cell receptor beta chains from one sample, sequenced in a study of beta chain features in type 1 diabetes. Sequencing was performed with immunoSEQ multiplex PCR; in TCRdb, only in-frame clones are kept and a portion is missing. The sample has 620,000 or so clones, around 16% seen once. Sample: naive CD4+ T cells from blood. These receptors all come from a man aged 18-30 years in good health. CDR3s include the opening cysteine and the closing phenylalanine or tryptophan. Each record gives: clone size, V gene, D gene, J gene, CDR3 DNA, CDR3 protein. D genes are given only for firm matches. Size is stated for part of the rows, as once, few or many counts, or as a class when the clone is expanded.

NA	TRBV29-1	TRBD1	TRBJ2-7	TGCAGCGTTAGATATTGGACAGGGGGACGTTCCTACGAGCAGTACTTC	CSVRYWTGGRSYEQYF
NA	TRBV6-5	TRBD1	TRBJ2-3	TGTGCCAGCAGAACCCCGGGACAGAGGGCAGATACGCAGTATTTT	CASRTPGQRADTQYF
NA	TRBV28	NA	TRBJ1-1	TGTGCCAGCAGTTTATCAGGGCCCGGTGAAGCTTTCTTT	CASSLSGPGEAFF
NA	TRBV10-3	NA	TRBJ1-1	TGTGCCATCATGGGGGCCGACGCCACTGAAGCTTTCTTT	CAIMGADATEAFF
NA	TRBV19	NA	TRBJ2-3	TGTGCCAGTAGTATAGATGGCAGGGATAGAGCAGATACGCAGTATTTT	CASSIDGRDRADTQYF
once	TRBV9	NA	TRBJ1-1	TGTGCCAGCAGCGTACCGGGGGCTGAAGCTTTCTTT	CASSVPGAEAFF
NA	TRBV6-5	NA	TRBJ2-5	TGTGCCAGCTCAGGGGATATTGAGACCCAGTACTTC	CASSGDIETQYF
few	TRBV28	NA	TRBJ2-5	TGTGCCAGCAGTTTGGGGGTCCAAGAGACCCAGTACTTC	CASSLGVQETQYF
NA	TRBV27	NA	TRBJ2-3	TGTGCCAGCAGTTTAAAGGCAGGCTTTAGCACAGATACGCAGTATTTT	CASSLKAGFSTDTQYF
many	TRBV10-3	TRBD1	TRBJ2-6	TGTGCCATCAGTGTACAGGGGACTGGGGCCAACGTCCTGACTTTC	CAISVQGTGANVLTF
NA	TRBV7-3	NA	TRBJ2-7	TGTGCCAGCAGCATCTCCCCCGGACCTACCTACGAGCAGTACTTC	CASSISPGPTYEQYF
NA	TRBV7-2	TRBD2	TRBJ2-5	TGTGCCAGCAGCTTAGCCCTAGCGGTTGAGCAGTACTTC	CASSLALAVEQYF
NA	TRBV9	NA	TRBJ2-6	TGTGCCAGCAGTTTATGGGGCTCTGGGGCCAACGTCCTGACTTTC	CASSLWGSGANVLTF
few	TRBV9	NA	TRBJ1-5	TGTGCCAGCAGCCCTCGGGGAGGGGCCAATCAGCCCCAGCATTTT	CASSPRGGANQPQHF
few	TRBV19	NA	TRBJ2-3	TGTGCCAGTAGTATAGCCGGGCGGGATGGGACGCAGTATTTT	CASSIAGRDGTQYF
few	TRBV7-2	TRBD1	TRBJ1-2	TGTGCCAGCAGCTTGGACAGGCGCTATGGCTACACCTTC	CASSLDRRYGYTF
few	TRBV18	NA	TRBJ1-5	TGTGCCAGCTCACCACAAGCGATGGGCGGTCAGCCCCAGCATTTT	CASSPQAMGGQPQHF
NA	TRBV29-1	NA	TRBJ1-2	TGCAGCGTTGAGGGACTCACAACTCTTAACTATGGCTACACCTTC	CSVEGLTTLNYGYTF
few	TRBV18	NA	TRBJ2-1	TGTGCCAGCTCACCAGAGACTAATATTTGGTCCTACAATGAGCAGTTCTTC	CASSPETNIWSYNEQFF
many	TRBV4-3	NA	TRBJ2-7	TGCGCCAGCAGCCAAGATCCCAGCGGGCGTACCGAGCAGTACTTC	CASSQDPSGRTEQYF
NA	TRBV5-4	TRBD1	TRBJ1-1	TGTGCCAGCAGCTTTACCGGGACAGGGGATACTGAAGCTTTCTTT	CASSFTGTGDTEAFF
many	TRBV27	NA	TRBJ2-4	TGTGCCAGCAGTTTCCTCGTAGCCAAAAACATTCAGTACTTC	CASSFLVAKNIQYF
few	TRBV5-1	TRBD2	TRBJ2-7	TGCGCCAGCAGGCCGGCGACTAGCGGGCCTTGGGGCTACGAGCAGTACTTC	CASRPATSGPWGYEQYF
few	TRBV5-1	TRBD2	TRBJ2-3	TGCGCCAGCAGCTCGGGACTAGCACGAGGGGGCACAGATACGCAGTATTTT	CASSSGLARGGTDTQYF
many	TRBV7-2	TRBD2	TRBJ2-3	TGTGCCAGCAGCTTGACTAGCGTTCATACGCAGTATTTT	CASSLTSVHTQYF
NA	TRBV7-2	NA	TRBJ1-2	TGTGCCAGCAGCTTAGGGCCGAACTATGGCTACACCTTC	CASSLGPNYGYTF
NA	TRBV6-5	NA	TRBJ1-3	TGTGCCAGCAGCTATCAATCTGGAAACACCATATATTTT	CASSYQSGNTIYF
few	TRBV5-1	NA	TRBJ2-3	TGCGCCAGCAGCTTGGGAGGGGGGCCAGATACGCAGTATTTT	CASSLGGGPDTQYF
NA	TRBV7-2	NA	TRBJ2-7	TGTGCCAGCAGAGTAGAGAGTTCAGGACTCGAGCAGTACTTC	CASRVESSGLEQYF
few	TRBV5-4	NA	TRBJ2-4	TGTGCCAGCAGCTCCGGGGTGGACACGGCCAAAAACATTCAGTACTTC	CASSSGVDTAKNIQYF
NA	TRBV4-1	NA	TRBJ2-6	TGCGCCAGCAGCCAATCCGACGGCAGGAAACTCTCTGGGGCCAACGTCCTGACTTTC	CASSQSDGRKLSGANVLTF
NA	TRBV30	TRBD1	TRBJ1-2	TGTGCCTGGAAACAGGGGAGGGGTGGCTACACCTTC	CAWKQGRGGYTF
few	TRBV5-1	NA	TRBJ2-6	TGCGCCAGCTGCCAGAGCTCTGGGGCCAACGTCCTGACTTTC	CASCQSSGANVLTF
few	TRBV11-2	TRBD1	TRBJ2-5	TGTGCCAGCAGCTGGACAGGGTCGGAGACCCAGTACTTC	CASSWTGSETQYF
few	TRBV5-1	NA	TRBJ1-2	TGCGCCAGCAGCTTGAAAGGGGGTGGCTACACCTTC	CASSLKGGGYTF
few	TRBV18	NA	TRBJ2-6	TGTGCCAGCTCACCGTCGACGGTATCTGGGGCCAACGTCCTGACTTTC	CASSPSTVSGANVLTF
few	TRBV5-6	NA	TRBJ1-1	TGTGCCAGCAGCTTGGGGGTGGCTGAAGCTTTCTTT	CASSLGVAEAFF